This entry lists 27 T cell receptor beta chains sequenced from one sample in a study of T cells in Graves' hyperthyroidism and ophthalmopathy. The source material, RNA transcripts, was used to amplify TCR beta CDR3 regions. When the TCR CDR3 underwent first-round RT-PCR, the HTBI primer set was used. Via MiXCR, TCRdb re-called the multiplex PCR reads, giving one row per CDR3 protein. Of under 350,000 distinct CDR3 sequences in the sample, 15% to 20% are singletons; the top ten hold around 50%. Sequencing used blood. The receptor set was obtained from a woman between 50 and 59 years old with Graves' hyperthyroidism.

For the CDR3, the DNA is TGTGCCAGCAGCTTGATTTCCAGAGAGGACGGGGAGCTGTTTTTT. It specifies CASSLISREDGELFF. The chain has TRBV5-6 and TRBJ2-2; D gene ambiguous. This CDR3 contains 15 residues. CDR1 is SGHDT, CDR2 YYEEEE, per germline. Trimming pared 1 base from V and 7 bases from J, leaving 14 bases between.

This clonotype has just a few counts. V is TRBV6-1 and J is TRBJ1-5; D unclear. Germline V CDR1 and CDR2: MNHNS, SASEGT. This CDR3 region has 15 residues. Trimming removed 1 base at V and 9 bases at J, with 16 bases between. DNA of the CDR3: TGTGCCAGCAGTGAAGACTTCTCCGGCCAAGGGCCCCAGCATTTT. Translating gives CASSEDFSGQGPQHF.

This clonotype was found many times. This sequence joins TRBV2 and TRBJ1-2; D is ambiguous. The CDR3 is 13 amino acids. The germline V and J ends were trimmed by 4 bases and 2 bases, with 8 bases remaining between them. In germline, CDR1 is SNHLY, CDR2 FYNNEI. The DNA for the CDR3 is TGTGCCAGCAGTGGGGGTCCCAACTATGGCTACACCTTC. Protein sequence: CASSGGPNYGYTF.

This clonotype appeared many times. V gene TRBV12-3 or TRBV12-4 combines with J gene TRBJ2-1; D gene unclear. With 3 bases removed from V and 5 bases from J, the gap between germline ends came to 11 bases. The CDR3 runs 14 residues. The CDR3 sequence: CASSLISPNNEQFF. CDR3 DNA: TGTGCCAGCAGTTTGATTTCACCGAACAATGAGCAGTTCTTC.

As regards this clonotype: It may be a read error: a sequence one base away is much more abundant. The rearrangement links TRBV11-2 to TRBJ1-2; TRBD1 might be the D (5 bases). Trimming stripped 6 bases from V and 12 bases from J, with 20 bases between. Looked up from germline, CDR1 is SGHAT and CDR2 is FQNNGV. The CDR3 is made up of 13 amino acids. The CDR3 DNA is TGTGCCAGCAGTGAAAAGGGGATCCGAGGCCACACCTTC. Translation gives CASSEKGIRGHTF.

This clonotype was recorded many times. J is TRBJ1-2 and V is TRBV3-1; 10 bases fit TRBD1. V lost 1 base to trimming and J lost 7 bases; unmatched junction nucleotides: 6. The CDR3 is made up of 15 amino acids. CDR1 is LGHDT, CDR2 YNNKEL, per germline (reference sequence). The CDR3 loop reads CASSQGTGGLFGYTF. DNA of the CDR3: TGTGCCAGCAGCCAAGGGACAGGGGGACTGTTTGGCTACACCTTC.

This clonotype was counted between two and nine times. The genes are TRBV9 and TRBJ2-7; D may be TRBD1 or TRBD2 (5 bases each). The CDR3 covers 13 residues. Germline V gives CDR1 SGDLS, CDR2 YYNGEE. V shed 3 bases and J shed 7 bases, with 14 bases lying between them. CDR3 bases: TGTGCCAGCAGCGCGGGGCAGAAAGGGGAGCAGTACTTC. Amino acids: CASSAGQKGEQYF.

This clonotype appeared a few times. The junction departs from the called germline gene at one end, perhaps through a read error. J is TRBJ1-4 and V is TRBV6-1; perhaps TRBD1 as D (5 bases). The V gene's germline CDR1 is MNHNS and CDR2 SASEGT. This CDR3 is 15 amino acids long. CDR3 region: CASSELRGNNEKLLF. CDR3 nucleotide sequence: TGTGCCAGCAGTGAACTTCGGGGGAATAATGAAAAACTGCTTTTT.

V gene TRBV29-1 combines with J gene TRBJ2-3, with 7 bases identical to TRBD1. The CDR3 consists of 16 residues. V dropped 4 bases and J dropped 0; count of bases not matched to a gene: 10. Germline V gene sequence: CDR1 SQVTM, CDR2 ANQGSEA. The DNA for the CDR3 is TGCAGCGTTGGAGGGGACAGCACCTTTAGCACAGATACGCAGTATTTT. Translated: CSVGGDSTFSTDTQYF.

This clonotype occurred a few times. CDR3 sequence reads: CASSLEVGYGNTIYF. The CDR3 DNA reads TGTGCCAGCAGCTTGGAGGTTGGGTACGGAAACACCATATATTTT. This chain joins TRBV5-5 and TRBJ1-3; D is ambiguous. The V and J ends lost 0 bases and 4 bases respectively, with 11 bases between them. The CDR3 runs to 15 residues. Germline values: CDR1 SGHKS, CDR2 YYEKEE (reference sequence).

A note on this clonotype: Mismatch with germline at one junction end may stem from a read error. V gene TRBV5-1 combines with J gene TRBJ2-1; D gene unclear. CDR3 size: 15 residues. Germline assignment: CDR1 SGHRS and CDR2 YFSETQ. CDR3 bases: TGTGCCAGCAGCTCCCCCGGTTTCTATCACAATGAGCAGTTCTTC. As protein: CASSSPGFYHNEQFF.

This clonotype has just a few counts. The chain carries TRBV5-8 and TRBJ1-5; TRBD1 is a possible D gene (5 bases). Trimming removed 5 bases at V and 4 bases at J, with 13 bases between. From germline, CDR1 is SGHTS and CDR2 YDEGEE. This CDR3 is built from 14 residues. The DNA for the CDR3 is TGTGCCAGCAGTCTGCCAGGGAGTAATCAGCCCCAGCATTTT. It codes for CASSLPGSNQPQHF.

In its sample, this clonotype was seen a few times. This chain uses TRBV12-3 or TRBV12-4 with TRBJ1-3; TRBD1 aligns across 7 bases. V was clipped by 6 bases and J by 5 bases; unmatched bases: 10. CDR3 size: 15 residues. In DNA form, the CDR3 reads TGTGCCAGCAGCCATTCCCGACAGGGAAGAAACACCATATATTTT. Amino acid sequence: CASSHSRQGRNTIYF.

This clonotype has a count of ten or more. This chain connects TRBV29-1 to TRBJ2-3, with 7 bases lining up with TRBD1. The V gene's germline CDR1 is SQVTM and CDR2 ANQGSEA. The V segment lost 2 bases and the J segment 0 bases; nucleotides outside the gene matches: 5. This CDR3 has 15 residues. The CDR3 coding sequence is TGCAGCGTTGAACTACAGGGGCGAAGCACAGATACGCAGTATTTT. This encodes CSVELQGRSTDTQYF.

There are a few counts of this clonotype. The chain recombines TRBV12-3 or TRBV12-4 with TRBJ1-2; the match to TRBD1 covers 7 bases. Trimming removed 3 bases from V and 8 bases from J; junction bases left unmatched: 3. The CDR3 totals 12 residues. CDR3 DNA sequence: TGTGCCAGCAGTTTGGGACAGCGAGGCTACACCTTC. Translated, it gives CASSLGQRGYTF.

This chain links TRBV28 with TRBJ1-2; 9 nucleotides align to TRBD1. Germline V gene sequence: CDR1 MDHEN, CDR2 SYDVKM. V lost 4 bases to trimming and J lost 7 bases; unmatched junction nucleotides: 10. This CDR3 comprises 15 residues. The CDR3 is CASSSDRGNAGGYTF. The CDR3, as DNA: TGTGCCAGCAGTTCCGACAGGGGGAATGCCGGTGGCTACACCTTC.

This clonotype was seen only a few times. This rearrangement joins TRBV18 to TRBJ2-3; D unclear. The V end lost 3 bases, the J end lost 14 bases, and 18 bases lay between the germline ends. Per germline, CDR1 KGHSH and CDR2 LQKENI. The CDR3 has 13 amino acids. The CDR3 sequence: CASSPFGPTRRYF. The DNA of the CDR3 is TGTGCCAGCTCACCTTTCGGACCAACTCGGCGGTATTTT.

This clonotype was observed a handful of times. The V call is TRBV20-1, the J call TRBJ2-1; D perhaps matches TRBD1 (6 bases). CDR3 length: 13 residues. Germline V gene data show CDR1 as DFQATT and CDR2 as SNEGSKA (reference sequence). The CDR3 DNA is TGCAGCCCAGCCTCGGGGACACACAATGAGCAGTTCTTC. This gives the protein CSPASGTHNEQFF.

The chain couples TRBV30 to TRBJ2-3; weak D call: TRBD1 (6 bases). The V gene lost 4 bases and the J gene lost 2 bases, with 13 bases spanning the gap. The V gene's germline CDR1 is GTSNPN and CDR2 SVGIG (reference sequence). The CDR3 sequence is 14 residues long. The CDR3 DNA follows: TGTGCCTGGACGCGACAGGCCCTCACAGATACGCAGTATTTT. Residues: CAWTRQALTDTQYF.

This chain uses TRBV6-5 with TRBJ2-7; TRBD2 matches 11 bases. Germline CDR1 and CDR2: MNHEY and SVGAGI. The CDR3 has 16 amino acids. V was clipped by 4 bases and J by 1 base; unmatched bases: 6. The CDR3 spells CASSSLAGGGSYEQYF. DNA for the CDR3: TGTGCCAGCAGTTCCCTAGCGGGAGGTGGATCCTACGAGCAGTACTTC.

This clonotype was detected only a few times. This rearrangement joins TRBV20-1 to TRBJ1-2; 7 bases line up with TRBD1. Per the germline V gene, CDR1 is DFQATT and CDR2 is SNEGSKA (reference sequence). The CDR3 loop spans 17 amino acids. Trimming at V came to 6 bases and at J to 4 bases, leaving 20 bases not matched to a gene. The CDR3 loop reads CSAESTGVGGKGYGYTF. DNA for the CDR3: TGCAGTGCCGAGAGTACGGGAGTAGGGGGCAAGGGCTATGGCTACACCTTC.

This clonotype was detected many times. The chain couples TRBV20-1 to TRBJ1-1; D ambiguous. V dropped 3 bases and J dropped 0 bases, with 14 bases sitting between them. This CDR3 region has 15 residues. CDR1 is DFQATT and CDR2 is SNEGSKA in the germline V gene (reference sequence). Here the CDR3 DNA reads TGCAGTGCTAGGCCCTTGCGGACGATGAACACTGAAGCTTTCTTT. Translation: CSARPLRTMNTEAFF.

This chain joins TRBV28 and TRBJ2-2; no reliable D call. There are 12 residues in the CDR3. V was cut by 6 bases and J by 8 bases, with 10 bases left in between. In germline, CDR1 is MDHEN, CDR2 SYDVKM. CDR3 amino acids: CASSKLRGELFF. The CDR3 coding sequence is TGTGCCAGCAGCAAGTTACGAGGGGAGCTGTTTTTT.

The chain combines TRBV27 with TRBJ1-1, with a possible D match to TRBD1 (5 bases). V gave up 5 bases and J gave up 6 bases, with 16 bases separating them. CDR3 length: 14 amino acids. Germline CDR1 MNHEY, CDR2 SMNVEV (reference sequence). The CDR3 DNA reads TGTGCCAGCAGTCTCGCGGGGGACGGCGCTGAAGCTTTCTTT. Its protein is CASSLAGDGAEAFF.

The chain uses TRBV11-2 and TRBJ1-2, with D perhaps TRBD1 (6 bases). V lost 6 bases to trimming and J lost 0 bases, with 17 bases between them. CDR3 length: 16 amino acids. Germline V gives CDR1 SGHAT, CDR2 FQNNGV. CDR3 region: CASSPQRAGANYGYTF. The CDR3, as DNA: TGTGCCAGCAGTCCCCAAAGGGCAGGGGCTAACTATGGCTACACCTTC.

This clonotype was counted many times. This sequence joins TRBV7-3 and TRBJ2-7; no reliable D call. This CDR3 region has 12 residues. The V gene's germline CDR1 is SGHTA and CDR2 FQGTGA. The V end lost 2 bases, the J end lost 7 bases, and 9 bases lay between the germline ends. CDR3 residues: CASSLPDGEQYF. Here the CDR3 DNA reads TGTGCCAGCAGCTTACCGGACGGTGAGCAGTACTTC.

This clonotype was detected many times. The gene calls are TRBV2 and TRBJ2-7; 9 bases map to TRBD1. This CDR3 comprises 14 residues. The V gene end was trimmed by 6 bases and the J gene end by 6 bases; junction bases not matched to a gene: 9. CDR1 and CDR2 from the germline V gene are SNHLY and FYNNEI. CDR3 in DNA: TGTGCCAGCAGGGGACGGACAGGGGTAGGCGAGCAGTACTTC. Residues: CASRGRTGVGEQYF.